Below are 7 T cell receptor beta chains sequenced from a single sample in a study of blood T cell repertoires in COVID-19. TCRdb's table, derived via immunoSEQ multiplex PCR, lists solely in-frame clones and lacks some. Found here are around 300,000 clones, 70% to 90% of them singletons; the top ten hold 6% to 8%. The sequencing input was peripheral blood. The receptor source for this set is a woman between 50 and 59 years old with COVID-19, enrolled during active disease.

The genes are TRBV19 and TRBJ1-2; a weak D match, TRBD1 (6 bases). This CDR3 is 15 amino acids long. Deletions cut 4 bases from V and 5 bases from J, with 17 bases between. CDR1 and CDR2 (germline): LNHDA, SQIVND (reference sequence). The CDR3 DNA sequence: TGTGCCAGTAGTACCCTCGGGACATACTTTTATGGCTACACCTTC. Its translation: CASSTLGTYFYGYTF. The complete variable domain, with remaining parts taken from reference TRBV19 and TRBJ1-2, reads DGGITQSPKYLFRKEGQNVTLSCEQNLNHDAMYWYRQDPGQGLRLIYYSQIVNDFQKGDIAEGYSVSREKKESFPLTVTSAQKNPTAFYLCASSTLGTYFYGYTFGSGTRLTVV.

The V gene is TRBV5-1, the J gene TRBJ2-6; no definite D call. V was clipped by 0 bases and J by 1 base, with 5 bases between them. This CDR3 is built from 15 residues. Germline CDR1 is SGHRS and CDR2 is YFSETQ. The CDR3 DNA reads TGCGCCAGCAGCTTGGCCAGGTCTGGGGCCAACGTCCTGACTTTC. It translates to CASSLARSGANVLTF.

V usage is TRBV5-1 and J usage is TRBJ2-2; 9 bases are shared with TRBD1. V shed 5 bases and J 10 bases; nucleotides not matched to a gene: 15. The CDR3 is 16 amino acids. CDR1 is SGHRS and CDR2 is YFSETQ in the germline V gene. The CDR3, as DNA: TGCGCCAGCAGGAGCCTCCACGGACAGGGGCGAGAGGAGCTGTTTTTT. It yields the protein CASRSLHGQGREELFF. Using reference TRBV5-1 and TRBJ2-2 for the parts outside the CDR3, the full variable domain is KAGVTQTPRYLIKTRGQQVTLSCSPISGHRSVSWYQQTPGQGLQFLFEYFSETQRNKGNFPGRFSGRQFSNSRSEMNVSTLELGDSALYLCASRSLHGQGREELFFGEGSRLTVL.

This clone was detected a few times. The J gene is TRBJ2-1, the V gene TRBV30; D may be TRBD2 (6 bases). Germline V lookup: CDR1 GTSNPN, CDR2 SVGIG (reference sequence). Trimming cost V 6 bases and J 1 base, with 13 bases left between them. This CDR3 spans 14 amino acids. CDR3 region: CACPRESSYNEQFF. In DNA form, the CDR3 reads TGTGCCTGCCCCCGGGAGTCGTCCTACAATGAGCAGTTCTTC. Combining the CDR3 with reference TRBV30 and TRBJ2-1 gives the whole variable domain SQTIHQWPATLVQPVGSPLSLECTVEGTSNPNLYWYRQAAGRGLQLLFYSVGIGQISSEVPQNLSASRPQDRQFILSSKKLLLSDSGFYLCACPRESSYNEQFFGPGTRLTVL.

This clone has ten or more counts. The V and J genes are TRBV11-2 and TRBJ2-7; 8 nucleotides agree with TRBD1. Trimming at V came to 5 bases and at J to 6 bases, leaving 9 bases not matched to a gene. From germline, CDR1 is SGHAT and CDR2 FQNNGV. CDR3 length: 14 residues. The CDR3 protein is CASSPWTGPIEQYF. The DNA for the CDR3 is TGTGCCAGCAGCCCTTGGACAGGGCCCATCGAGCAGTACTTC.

The CDR3: CASSSTGTAYGYTF. CDR3 sequence (DNA): TGTGCCAGCAGTTCCACCGGGACAGCCTATGGCTACACCTTC. The chain combines TRBV6-5 with TRBJ1-2; 7 bases align to TRBD1. The CDR3 contains 14 residues. V lost 4 bases, J lost 4 bases, and 6 bases stayed unmatched. Germline V lookup: CDR1 MNHEY, CDR2 SVGAGI.

This clone came up once. The V gene is TRBV3-1 (or the pseudogene TRBV3-2), the J gene TRBJ1-2, with TRBD1 identical over 8 bases. Germline CDR1 reads LGHDT; CDR2 reads YNNKEL (reference sequence). The CDR3 totals 14 residues. The junction had 1 base not matched to a gene; V was cut back by 0 bases and J by 4 bases. CDR3 sequence (DNA): TGTGCCAGCAGCCAAGAGGACAGGGTCTATGGCTACACCTTC. Its translation: CASSQEDRVYGYTF.